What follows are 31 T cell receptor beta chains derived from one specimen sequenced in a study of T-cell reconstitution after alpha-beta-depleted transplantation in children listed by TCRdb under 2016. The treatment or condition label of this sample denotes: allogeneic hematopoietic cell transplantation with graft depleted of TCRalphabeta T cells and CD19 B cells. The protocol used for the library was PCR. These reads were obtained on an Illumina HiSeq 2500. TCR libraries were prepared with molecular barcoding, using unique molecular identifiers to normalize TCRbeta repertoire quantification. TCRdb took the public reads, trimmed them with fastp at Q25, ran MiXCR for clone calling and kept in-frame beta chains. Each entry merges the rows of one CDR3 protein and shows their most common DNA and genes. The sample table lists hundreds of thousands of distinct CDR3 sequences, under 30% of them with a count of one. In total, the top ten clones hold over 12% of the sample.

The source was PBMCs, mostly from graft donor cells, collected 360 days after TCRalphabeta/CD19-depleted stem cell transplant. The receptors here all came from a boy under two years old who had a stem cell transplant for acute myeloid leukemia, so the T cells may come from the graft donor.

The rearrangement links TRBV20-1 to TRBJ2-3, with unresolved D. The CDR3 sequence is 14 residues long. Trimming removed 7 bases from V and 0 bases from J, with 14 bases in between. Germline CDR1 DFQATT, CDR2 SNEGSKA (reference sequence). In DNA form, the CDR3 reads TGCAGTGGGGCGTGGGCTTTAAGCACAGATACGCAGTATTTT. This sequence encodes CSGAWALSTDTQYF.

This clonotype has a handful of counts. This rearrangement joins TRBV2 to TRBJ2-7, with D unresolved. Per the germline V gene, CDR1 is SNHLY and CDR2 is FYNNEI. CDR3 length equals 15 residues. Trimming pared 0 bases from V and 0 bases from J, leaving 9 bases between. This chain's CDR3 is CASSEASYASYEQYF. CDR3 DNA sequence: TGTGCCAGCAGTGAAGCTTCATACGCCTCCTACGAGCAGTACTTC. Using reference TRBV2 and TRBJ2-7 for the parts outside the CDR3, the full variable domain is EPEVTQTPSHQVTQMGQEVILRCVPISNHLYFYWYRQILGQKVEFLVSFYNNEISEKSEIFDDQFSVERPDGSNFTLKIRSTKLEDSAMYFCASSEASYASYEQYFGPGTRLTVT.

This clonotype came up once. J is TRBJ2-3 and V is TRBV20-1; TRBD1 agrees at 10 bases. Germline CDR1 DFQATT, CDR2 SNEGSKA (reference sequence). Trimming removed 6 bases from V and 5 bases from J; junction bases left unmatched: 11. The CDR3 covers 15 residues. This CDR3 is CSAKPGTGVGDTQYF. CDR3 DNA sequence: TGCAGTGCAAAGCCCGGGACAGGGGTGGGAGATACGCAGTATTTT.

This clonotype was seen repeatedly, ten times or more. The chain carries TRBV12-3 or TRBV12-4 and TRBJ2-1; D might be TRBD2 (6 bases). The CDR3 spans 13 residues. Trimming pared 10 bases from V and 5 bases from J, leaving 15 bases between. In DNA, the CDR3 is TGTGCCACCCATCGCCCGGGAGACAATGAGCAGTTCTTC. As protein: CATHRPGDNEQFF.

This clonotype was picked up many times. The CDR3 reads CSAGRDRGYEQYV. As DNA, the CDR3 is TGCAGTGCTGGTAGGGACAGGGGTTACGAGCAGTACGTC. The chain uses TRBV20-1 and TRBJ2-7; TRBD1 matches 10 bases. Trimming cost V 5 bases and J 4 bases; bases outside gene matches: 5. Germline CDR1 is DFQATT and CDR2 is SNEGSKA (reference sequence). The CDR3 length is 13 residues.

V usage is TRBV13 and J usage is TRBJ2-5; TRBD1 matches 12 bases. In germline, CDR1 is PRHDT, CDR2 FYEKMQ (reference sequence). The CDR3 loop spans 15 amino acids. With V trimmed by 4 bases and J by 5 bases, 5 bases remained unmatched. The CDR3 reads CASSSGTGGMETQYF. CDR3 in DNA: TGTGCCAGCAGCTCTGGGACAGGGGGCATGGAGACCCAGTACTTC.

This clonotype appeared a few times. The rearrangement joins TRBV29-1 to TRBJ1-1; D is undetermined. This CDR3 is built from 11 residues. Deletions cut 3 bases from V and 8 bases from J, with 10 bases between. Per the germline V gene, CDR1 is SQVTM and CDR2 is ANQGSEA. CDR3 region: CSVDVLTEAFF. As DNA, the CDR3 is TGCAGCGTTGATGTCTTGACAGAAGCTTTCTTT. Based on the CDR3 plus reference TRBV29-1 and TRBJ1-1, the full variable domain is SAVISQKPSRDICQRGTSLTIQCQVDSQVTMMFWYRQQPGQSLTLIATANQGSEATYESGFVIDKFPISRPNLTFSTLTVSNMSPEDSSIYLCSVDVLTEAFFGQGTRLTVV.

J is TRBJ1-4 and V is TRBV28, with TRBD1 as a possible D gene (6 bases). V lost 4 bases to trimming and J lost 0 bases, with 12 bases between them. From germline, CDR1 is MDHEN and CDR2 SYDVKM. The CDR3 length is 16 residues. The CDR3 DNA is TGTGCCAGCAGTTCCAACAGGGATCCAACTAATGAAAAACTGTTTTTT. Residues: CASSSNRDPTNEKLFF.

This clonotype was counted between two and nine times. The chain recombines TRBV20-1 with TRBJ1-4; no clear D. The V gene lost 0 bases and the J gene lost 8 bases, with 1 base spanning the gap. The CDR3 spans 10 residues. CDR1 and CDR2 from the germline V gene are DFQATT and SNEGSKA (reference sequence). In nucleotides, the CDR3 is TGCAGTGCTAGAGAGGAAAAACTGTTTTTT. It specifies CSAREEKLFF.

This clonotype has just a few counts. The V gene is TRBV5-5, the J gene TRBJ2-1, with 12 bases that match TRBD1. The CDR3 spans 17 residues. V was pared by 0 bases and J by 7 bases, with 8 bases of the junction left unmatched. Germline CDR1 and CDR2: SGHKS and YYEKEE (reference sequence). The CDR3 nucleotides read TGTGCCAGCAGCTTGGCCGTCGGGACAGGGGGCCTGAATGAGCAGTTCTTC. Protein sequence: CASSLAVGTGGLNEQFF.

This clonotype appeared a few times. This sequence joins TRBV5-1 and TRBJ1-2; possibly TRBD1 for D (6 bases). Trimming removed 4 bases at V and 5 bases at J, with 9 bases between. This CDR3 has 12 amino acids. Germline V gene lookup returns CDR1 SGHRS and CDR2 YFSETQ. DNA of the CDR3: TGCGCCAGCAGCACCGGACAGTATGGCTACACCTTC. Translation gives CASSTGQYGYTF.

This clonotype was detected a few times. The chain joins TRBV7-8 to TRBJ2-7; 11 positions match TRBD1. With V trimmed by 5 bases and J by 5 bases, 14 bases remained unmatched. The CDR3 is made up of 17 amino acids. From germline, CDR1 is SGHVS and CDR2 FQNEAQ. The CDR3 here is CASSHVGSRDRGDEQYV. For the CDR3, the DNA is TGTGCCAGCAGCCACGTCGGCAGCCGGGACAGGGGGGACGAGCAGTACGTC.

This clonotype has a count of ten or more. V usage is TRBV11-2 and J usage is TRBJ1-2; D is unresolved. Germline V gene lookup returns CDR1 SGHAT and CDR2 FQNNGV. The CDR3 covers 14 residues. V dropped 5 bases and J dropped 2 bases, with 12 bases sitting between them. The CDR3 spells CASSARPANYGYTF. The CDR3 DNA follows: TGTGCCAGCAGCGCAAGGCCAGCCAACTATGGCTACACCTTC. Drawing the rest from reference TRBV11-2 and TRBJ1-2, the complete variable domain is EAGVAQSPRYKIIEKRQSVAFWCNPISGHATLYWYQQILGQGPKLLIQFQNNGVVDDSQLPKDRFSAERLKGVDSTLKIQPAKLEDSAVYLCASSARPANYGYTFGSGTRLTVV.

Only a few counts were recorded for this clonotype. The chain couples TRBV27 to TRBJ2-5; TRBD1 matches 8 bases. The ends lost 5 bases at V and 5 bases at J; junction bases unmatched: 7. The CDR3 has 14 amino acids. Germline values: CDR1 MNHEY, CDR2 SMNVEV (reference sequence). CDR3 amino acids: CASSITGGKETQYF. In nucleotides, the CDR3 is TGTGCCAGCAGTATTACAGGGGGTAAGGAGACCCAGTACTTC.

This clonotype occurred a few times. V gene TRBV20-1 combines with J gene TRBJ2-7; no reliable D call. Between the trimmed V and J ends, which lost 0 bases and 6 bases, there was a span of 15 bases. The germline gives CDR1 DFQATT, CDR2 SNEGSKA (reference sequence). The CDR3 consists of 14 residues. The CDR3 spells CSARDQQLSPEQYV. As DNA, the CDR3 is TGCAGTGCTAGAGATCAGCAGTTGTCTCCCGAGCAGTACGTC.

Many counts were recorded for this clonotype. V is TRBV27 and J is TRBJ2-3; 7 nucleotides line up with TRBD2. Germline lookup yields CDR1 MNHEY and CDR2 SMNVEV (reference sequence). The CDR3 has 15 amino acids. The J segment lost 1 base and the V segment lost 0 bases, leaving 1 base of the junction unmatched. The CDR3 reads CASSLSRGGTDTQYF. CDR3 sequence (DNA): TGTGCCAGCAGTTTATCCCGGGGGGGCACAGATACGCAGTATTTT.

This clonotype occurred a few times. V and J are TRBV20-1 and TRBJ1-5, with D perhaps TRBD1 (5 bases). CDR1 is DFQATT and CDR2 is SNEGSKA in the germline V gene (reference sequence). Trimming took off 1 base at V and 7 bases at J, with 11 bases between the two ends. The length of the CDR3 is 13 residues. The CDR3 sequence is CSARAGLEQPQHF. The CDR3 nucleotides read TGCAGTGCTAGAGCAGGGTTGGAACAGCCCCAGCATTTT.

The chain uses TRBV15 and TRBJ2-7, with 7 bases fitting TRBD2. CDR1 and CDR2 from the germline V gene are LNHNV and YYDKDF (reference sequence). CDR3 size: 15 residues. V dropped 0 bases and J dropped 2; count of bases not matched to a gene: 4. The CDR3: CATSRDTSGTYEQYF. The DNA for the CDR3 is TGTGCCACCAGCAGAGATACGAGCGGGACCTACGAGCAGTACTTC.

Here the CDR3 reads CASGGPPPAEKLFF. The CDR3, as DNA: TGTGCCAGCGGCGGCCCTCCCCCGGCCGAAAAACTGTTTTTT. The J gene is TRBJ1-4, the V gene TRBV11-1; D gene unclear. CDR3 size: 14 residues. Germline values: CDR1 SGHAT, CDR2 FQDESV (reference sequence). V lost 8 bases, J lost 8 bases, and 18 bases lay in between.

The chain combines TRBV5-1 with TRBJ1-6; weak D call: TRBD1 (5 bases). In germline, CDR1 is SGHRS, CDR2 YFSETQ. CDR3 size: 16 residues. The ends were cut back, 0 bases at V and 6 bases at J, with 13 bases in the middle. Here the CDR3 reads CASSLAGETSNSPLHF. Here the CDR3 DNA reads TGCGCCAGCAGCTTGGCGGGGGAGACCTCTAATTCACCCCTCCACTTT. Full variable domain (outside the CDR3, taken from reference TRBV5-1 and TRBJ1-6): KAGVTQTPRYLIKTRGQQVTLSCSPISGHRSVSWYQQTPGQGLQFLFEYFSETQRNKGNFPGRFSGRQFSNSRSEMNVSTLELGDSALYLCASSLAGETSNSPLHFGNGTRLTVT.

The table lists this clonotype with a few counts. CDR3 loop: CSARDEYTAGQPQHF. The CDR3 DNA reads TGCAGTGCTAGAGATGAGTATACGGCGGGTCAGCCCCAGCATTTT. The chain employs TRBV20-1 and TRBJ1-5; D gene ambiguous. V dropped 0 bases and J dropped 6 bases, with 15 bases sitting between them. The CDR3 totals 15 residues. Germline CDR1 DFQATT, CDR2 SNEGSKA (reference sequence).

The CDR3 here is CASSADRGGEQYV. The CDR3, as DNA: TGTGCCAGCAGCGCGGACAGGGGCGGCGAGCAGTACGTC. J is TRBJ2-7 and V is TRBV5-4; TRBD1 matches at 9 bases. V lost 4 bases and J lost 6; bases outside the gene matches: 5. The germline V gene has CDR1 SGHNT and CDR2 YYREEE (reference sequence). This CDR3 is built from 13 residues.

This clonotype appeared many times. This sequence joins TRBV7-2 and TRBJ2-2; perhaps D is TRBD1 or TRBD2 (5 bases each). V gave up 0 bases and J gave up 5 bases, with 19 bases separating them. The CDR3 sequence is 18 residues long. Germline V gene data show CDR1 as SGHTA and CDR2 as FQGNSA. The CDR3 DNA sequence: TGTGCCAGCAGCTTAGCGCTAATCCACGAGGGGCGGACCGGGGAGCTGTTTTTT. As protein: CASSLALIHEGRTGELFF. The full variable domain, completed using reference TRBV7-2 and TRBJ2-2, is GAGVSQSPSNKVTEKGKDVELRCDPISGHTALYWYRQSLGQGLEFLIYFQGNSAPDKSGLPSDRFSAERTGGSVSTLTIQRTQQEDSAVYLCASSLALIHEGRTGELFFGEGSRLTVL.

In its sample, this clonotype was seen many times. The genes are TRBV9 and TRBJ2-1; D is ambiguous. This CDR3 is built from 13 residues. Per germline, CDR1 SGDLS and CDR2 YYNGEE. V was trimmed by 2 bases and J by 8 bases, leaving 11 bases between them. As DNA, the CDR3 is TGTGCCAGCAGCGTCCCCCCGGAAGATGAGCAGTTCTTC. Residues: CASSVPPEDEQFF. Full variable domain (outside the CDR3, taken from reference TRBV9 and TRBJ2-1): DSGVTQTPKHLITATGQRVTLRCSPRSGDLSVYWYQQSLDQGLQFLIQYYNGEERAKGNILERFSAQQFPDLHSELNLSSLELGDSALYFCASSVPPEDEQFFGPGTRLTVL.

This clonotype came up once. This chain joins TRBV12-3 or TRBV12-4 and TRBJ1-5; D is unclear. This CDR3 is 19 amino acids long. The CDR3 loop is CTCSLARGYNPPSNQPQHF. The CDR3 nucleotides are TGTACCTGCAGTTTAGCGCGTGGCTATAATCCCCCTAGCAATCAGCCCCAGCATTTT.

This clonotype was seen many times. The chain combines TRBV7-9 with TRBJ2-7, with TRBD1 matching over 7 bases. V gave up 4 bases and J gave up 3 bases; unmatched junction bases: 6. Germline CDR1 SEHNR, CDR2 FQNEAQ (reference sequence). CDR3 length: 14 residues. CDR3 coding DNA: TGTGCCAGCAGCTCCGCAGGGGGTAACTACGAGCAGTACTTC. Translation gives CASSSAGGNYEQYF.

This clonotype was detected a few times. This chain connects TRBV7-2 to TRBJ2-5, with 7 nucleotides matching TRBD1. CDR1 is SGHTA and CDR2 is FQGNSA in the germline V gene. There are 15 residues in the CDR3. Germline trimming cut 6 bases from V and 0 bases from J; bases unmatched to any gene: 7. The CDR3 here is CASSKGTAYQETQYF. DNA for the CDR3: TGTGCCAGCAGTAAGGGGACAGCCTACCAAGAGACCCAGTACTTC. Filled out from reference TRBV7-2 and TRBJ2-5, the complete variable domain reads GAGVSQSPSNKVTEKGKDVELRCDPISGHTALYWYRQSLGQGLEFLIYFQGNSAPDKSGLPSDRFSAERTGGSVSTLTIQRTQQEDSAVYLCASSKGTAYQETQYFGPGTRLLVL.

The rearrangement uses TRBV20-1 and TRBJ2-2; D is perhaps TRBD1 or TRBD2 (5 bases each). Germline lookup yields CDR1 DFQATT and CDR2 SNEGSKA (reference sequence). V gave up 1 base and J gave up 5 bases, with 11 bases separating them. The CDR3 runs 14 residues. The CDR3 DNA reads TGCAGTGCTAGAGGCGGGTCAGGGACCGGGGAGCTGTTTTTT. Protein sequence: CSARGGSGTGELFF.

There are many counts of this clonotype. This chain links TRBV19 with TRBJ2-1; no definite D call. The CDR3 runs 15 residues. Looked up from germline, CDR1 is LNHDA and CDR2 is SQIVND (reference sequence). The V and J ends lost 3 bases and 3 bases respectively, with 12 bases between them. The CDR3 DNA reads TGTGCCAGTAGTATCCCCCGCACAGACTACAATGAGCAGTTCTTC. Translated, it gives CASSIPRTDYNEQFF.

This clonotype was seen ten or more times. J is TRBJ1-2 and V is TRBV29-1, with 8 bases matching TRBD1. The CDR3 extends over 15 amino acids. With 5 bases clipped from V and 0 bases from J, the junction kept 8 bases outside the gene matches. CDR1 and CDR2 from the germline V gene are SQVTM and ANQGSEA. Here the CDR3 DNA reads TGCAGCGTTTCAGGGGGCCTCGGCCCTAACTATGGCTACACCTTC. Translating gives CSVSGGLGPNYGYTF.

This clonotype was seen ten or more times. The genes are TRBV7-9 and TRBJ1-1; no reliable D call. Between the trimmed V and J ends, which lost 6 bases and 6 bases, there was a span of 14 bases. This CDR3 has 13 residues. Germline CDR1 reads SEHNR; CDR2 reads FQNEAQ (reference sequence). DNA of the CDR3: TGTGCCAGCAGGGCACCCGGGCTCGCTGAAGCTTTCTTT. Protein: CASRAPGLAEAFF.